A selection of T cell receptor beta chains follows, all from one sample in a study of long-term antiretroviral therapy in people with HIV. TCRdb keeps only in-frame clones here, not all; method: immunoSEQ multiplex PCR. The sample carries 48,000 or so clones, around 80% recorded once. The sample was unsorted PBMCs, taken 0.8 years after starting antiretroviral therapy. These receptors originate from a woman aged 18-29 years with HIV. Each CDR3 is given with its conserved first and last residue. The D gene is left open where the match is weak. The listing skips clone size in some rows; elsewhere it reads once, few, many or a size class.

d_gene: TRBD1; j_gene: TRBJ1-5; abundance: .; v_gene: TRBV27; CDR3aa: CASSHGTGSNQPQHF; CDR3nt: TGTGCCAGCAGTCACGGGACAGGAAGCAATCAGCCCCAGCATTTT
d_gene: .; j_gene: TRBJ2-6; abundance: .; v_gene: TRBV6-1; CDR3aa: CASRHTSSGANVLTF; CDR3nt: TGTGCCAGCAGACATACGAGCTCTGGGGCCAACGTCCTGACTTTC
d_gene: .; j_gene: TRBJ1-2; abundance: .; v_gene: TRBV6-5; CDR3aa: CASSYSGRGGYGYTF; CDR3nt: TGTGCCAGCAGTTACTCGGGACGGGGTGGCTATGGCTACACCTTC
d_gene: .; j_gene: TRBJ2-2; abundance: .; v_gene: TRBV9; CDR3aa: CASSLNKKAPPGVAGELFF; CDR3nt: TGTGCCAGCAGCCTCAATAAGAAAGCGCCCCCGGGGGTAGCCGGGGAGCTGTTTTTT
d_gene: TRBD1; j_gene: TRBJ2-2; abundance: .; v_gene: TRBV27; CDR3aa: CASSSPGERGRGELFF; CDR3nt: TGTGCCAGCAGTTCCCCAGGAGAGAGGGGGCGCGGAGAGCTGTTTTTT
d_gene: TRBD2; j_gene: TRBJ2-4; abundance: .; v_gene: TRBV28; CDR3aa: CASSLAGGLAKNIQYF; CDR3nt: TGTGCCAGCAGTCTAGCGGGAGGGCTAGCCAAAAACATTCAGTACTTC
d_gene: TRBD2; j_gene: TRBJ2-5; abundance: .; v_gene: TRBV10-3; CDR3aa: CAIRMGLAVQETQYF; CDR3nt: TGTGCCATCAGGATGGGACTAGCGGTACAAGAGACCCAGTACTTC
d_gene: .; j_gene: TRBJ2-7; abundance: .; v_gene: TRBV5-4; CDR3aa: CASSLGGGQGGSSYEQYF; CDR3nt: TGTGCCAGCAGCTTAGGAGGGGGGCAGGGAGGGTCTTCCTACGAGCAGTACTTC
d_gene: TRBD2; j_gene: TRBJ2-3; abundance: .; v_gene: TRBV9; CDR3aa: CASSVVSGVLAGEDTQYF; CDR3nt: TGTGCCAGCAGCGTAGTATCAGGTGTGCTAGCGGGAGAAGATACGCAGTATTTT
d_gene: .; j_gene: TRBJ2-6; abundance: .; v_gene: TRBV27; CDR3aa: CASMGGANVLTF; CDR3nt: TGTGCCAGCATGGGAGGGGCCAACGTCCTGACTTTC
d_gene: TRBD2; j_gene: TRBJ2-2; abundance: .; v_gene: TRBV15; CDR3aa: CATSSSSSGSFGGELFF; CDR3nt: TGTGCCACCAGCAGCTCCTCTAGCGGGAGTTTTGGCGGGGAGCTGTTTTTT
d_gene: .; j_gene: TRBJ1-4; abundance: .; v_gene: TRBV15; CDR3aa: CATSRGVGEKLFF; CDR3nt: TGTGCCACCAGCAGAGGGGTGGGTGAAAAACTGTTTTTT
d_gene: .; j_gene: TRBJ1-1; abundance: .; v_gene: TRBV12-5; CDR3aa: CASGLAGVRTEAFF; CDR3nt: TGTGCTAGTGGTTTGGCAGGGGTACGAACTGAAGCTTTCTTT
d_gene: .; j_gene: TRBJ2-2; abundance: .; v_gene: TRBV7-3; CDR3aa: CASSSTPPETGELFF; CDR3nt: TGTGCCAGCAGCTCCACCCCCCCGGAGACCGGGGAGCTGTTTTTT
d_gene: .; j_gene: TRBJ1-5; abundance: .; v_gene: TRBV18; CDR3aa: CASSPGPYSNQPQHF; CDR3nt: TGTGCCAGCTCACCGGGACCTTATAGCAATCAGCCCCAGCATTTT
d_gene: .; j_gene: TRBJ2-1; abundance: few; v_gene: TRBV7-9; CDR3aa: CASSIRPPGDEQFF; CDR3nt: TGTGCCAGCAGCATACGACCGCCAGGGGATGAGCAGTTCTTC
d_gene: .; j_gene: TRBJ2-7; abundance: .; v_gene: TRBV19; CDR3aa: CASSLQVSYEQYF; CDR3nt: TGTGCCAGTAGTCTACAGGTATCCTACGAGCAGTACTTC